The 27 T cell receptor beta chains below were found in one sample sequenced in a study of response to subunit inactivated influenza vaccine. Using its own MiXCR run on the RT-PCR reads, TCRdb lists one record per CDR3 protein. This repertoire shows 500,000 to 600,000 distinct CDR3 sequences, around 11% found once; its top ten account for approximately 11%. This sample was also put to use in a study of T cells expressing NK-cell markers. According to that study: It was by 5'RACE template switching with UMIs that TCR beta cDNA was made.

Source: PBMCs from blood, taken on the day of vaccination. The receptors were sampled from a man over 45 who received an inactivated influenza vaccine.

This clonotype was observed at least ten times. The J gene is TRBJ2-7, the V gene TRBV6-1; 13 bases match TRBD2. This CDR3 region has 13 residues. The germline V gene encodes CDR1 MNHNS and CDR2 SASEGT. J lost 3 bases, V lost 8 bases, and 1 base had no gene match. The CDR3 protein is CASRTSGSYEQYF. CDR3 bases: TGTGCCAGCCGGACTAGCGGGAGCTACGAGCAGTACTTC.

This clonotype has a handful of counts. The rearrangement uses TRBV5-5 and TRBJ2-7; D may correspond to TRBD1 or TRBD2 (5 bases each). The length of the CDR3 is 15 residues. The V end lost 1 base, the J end lost 2 bases, and 13 bases lay between the germline ends. The germline CDR1 and CDR2 sequences are SGHKS and YYEKEE (reference sequence). The CDR3 region has the DNA TGTGCCAGCAGCTTGTTGAGGGACGGTGCCTACGAGCAGTACTTC. It encodes CASSLLRDGAYEQYF.

This clonotype has only a few counts. The V and J genes are TRBV11-2 and TRBJ2-1; 12 nucleotides line up with TRBD1. Germline assignment: CDR1 SGHAT and CDR2 FQNNGV. This CDR3 has 14 amino acids. Trimming took 5 bases from V and 8 from J; bases not matched to a gene: 4. The CDR3 bases are TGTGCCAGCAGCCTAGGGACAGGGGGCTATGAGCAGTTCTTC. Translated, it gives CASSLGTGGYEQFF.

The sample holds many counts of this clonotype. The chain links TRBV20-1 to TRBJ2-6, with no clear D. Germline values: CDR1 DFQATT, CDR2 SNEGSKA (reference sequence). The germline V and J ends were trimmed by 6 bases and 8 bases, with 11 bases remaining between them. The CDR3 has 12 amino acids. CDR3 residues: CSAPALPNVLTF. DNA for the CDR3: TGCAGTGCCCCGGCTCTACCCAACGTCCTGACTTTC.

This clonotype occurred a few times. The rearrangement links TRBV6-2 or TRBV6-3 to TRBJ2-1; 8 bases align to TRBD2. The germline CDR1 and CDR2 sequences are MNHEY and SVGEGT. The junction had 6 bases not matched to a gene; V was cut back by 2 bases and J by 3 bases. The CDR3 covers 16 residues. The CDR3 bases are TGTGCCAGCAGTTACCCGCGGGAGGCTTTCTACAATGAGCAGTTCTTC. This codes for CASSYPREAFYNEQFF.

The chain joins TRBV29-1 to TRBJ1-3, with D perhaps TRBD1 (5 bases). The V end was cut by 5 bases, the J end by 2 bases, with 13 bases between. Germline V gene data show CDR1 as SQVTM and CDR2 as ANQGSEA. The CDR3 runs to 14 residues. The CDR3 DNA reads as TGCAGCGTTCTGGGGCAGAACACTGGAAACACCATATATTTT. This gives the protein CSVLGQNTGNTIYF.

This clonotype was counted a few times. The chain is built from TRBV20-1 and TRBJ2-3; no definite D call. V was trimmed by 6 bases and J by 0 bases, leaving 16 bases between them. This CDR3 spans 15 amino acids. Germline lookup yields CDR1 DFQATT and CDR2 SNEGSKA (reference sequence). The CDR3 spells CSASDAEFSTDTQYF. CDR3 DNA: TGCAGTGCCTCGGACGCCGAATTTAGCACAGATACGCAGTATTTT.

The V and J genes are TRBV7-8 and TRBJ2-2, with 7 nucleotides matching TRBD2. J was trimmed by 5 bases and V by 4 bases; bases with no gene match: 16. Germline CDR1 SGHVS, CDR2 FQNEAQ. There are 18 residues in the CDR3. This CDR3 is CASSSSQRASGWTGELFF. CDR3 sequence (DNA): TGTGCCAGCAGCTCATCCCAGCGGGCTAGCGGTTGGACCGGGGAGCTGTTTTTT.

The sample holds many counts of this clonotype. The CDR3 reads CASNRDSDNTEAFF. The CDR3 nucleotides are TGTGCCAGCAATCGGGACAGCGATAACACTGAAGCTTTCTTT. The J gene is TRBJ1-1, the V gene TRBV12-3 or TRBV12-4; 7 bases line up with TRBD1. CDR3 size: 14 residues. After removal of 7 bases from V and 2 bases from J, the junction contained 7 bases not matched to a gene.

The chain uses TRBV4-3 and TRBJ1-4; D is uncertain. V lost 6 bases to trimming and J lost 5 bases, with 16 bases between them. The germline V gene has CDR1 LGHNA and CDR2 YSLEER. The length of the CDR3 is 15 residues. Written as DNA, the CDR3 is TGCGCCAGCAGTGACGACATCGCCCGAAATGAAAAACTGTTTTTT. Its protein product is CASSDDIARNEKLFF.

This clonotype was counted only a few times. The chain combines TRBV28 with TRBJ2-3; D remains ambiguous. Trimming removed 4 bases from V and 7 bases from J, with 15 bases in between. Germline loops: CDR1 MDHEN, CDR2 SYDVKM. This CDR3 has 14 amino acids. CDR3 sequence reads: CASSSAELKNTQYF. The CDR3 DNA sequence: TGTGCCAGCAGTTCGGCGGAGTTGAAGAATACGCAGTATTTT.

The chain carries TRBV11-2 and TRBJ2-1; 7 bases fit TRBD1. V lost 6 bases to trimming and J lost 0 bases; unmatched junction nucleotides: 8. The length of the CDR3 is 16 residues. The germline CDR1 and CDR2 sequences are SGHAT and FQNNGV. This CDR3 reads CASRGEDRDSYNEQFF. The CDR3 DNA sequence: TGTGCCAGCAGGGGAGAAGACAGGGACTCCTACAATGAGCAGTTCTTC.

This clonotype was observed a few times. The rearrangement joins TRBV3-1 to TRBJ1-6, with 7 bases aligning to TRBD1. After removal of 4 bases from V and 5 bases from J, the junction contained 8 bases not matched to a gene. The germline V gene has CDR1 LGHDT and CDR2 YNNKEL (reference sequence). CDR3 length equals 16 residues. The CDR3 DNA reads TGTGCCAGCAGCCCCGTAGGGACAGCAAATAATTCACCCCTCCACTTT. It translates to CASSPVGTANNSPLHF. Full variable domain (outside the CDR3, taken from reference TRBV3-1 and TRBJ1-6): DTAVSQTPKYLVTQMGNDKSIKCEQNLGHDTMYWYKQDSKKFLKIMFSYNNKELIINETVPNRFSPKSPDKAHLNLHINSLELGDSAVYFCASSPVGTANNSPLHFGNGTRLTVT.

This clonotype has only a few counts. V and J are TRBV7-2 and TRBJ2-7; 8 bases fit TRBD1. Germline assignment: CDR1 SGHTA and CDR2 FQGNSA. The CDR3 is made up of 14 amino acids. V shed 4 bases, J shed 6 bases, and the junction held 8 bases outside the gene matches. In nucleotides, the CDR3 is TGTGCCAGCAGCTCCGCAGGGACAGGCTCCGAGCAGTACTTC. It yields the protein CASSSAGTGSEQYF.

This clonotype was counted only a few times. V gene TRBV24-1 combines with J gene TRBJ2-2; D tentatively reads TRBD1 or TRBD2 (5 bases each). The ends were cut back, 3 bases at V and 4 bases at J, with 8 bases in the middle. Germline assignment: CDR1 KGHDR and CDR2 SFDVKD. This CDR3 is built from 14 residues. The CDR3 sequence is CATSDPGTTGELFF. The CDR3 nucleotides are TGTGCCACCAGTGATCCCGGGACCACCGGGGAGCTGTTTTTT.

This clonotype was seen many times. The chain combines TRBV15 with TRBJ2-1; the match to TRBD1 covers 7 bases. V lost 5 bases and J lost 8; bases outside the gene matches: 3. The CDR3 spans 12 residues. Germline CDR1 LNHNV, CDR2 YYDKDF (reference sequence). This chain's CDR3 is CATSLTGYEQFF. As DNA, the CDR3 is TGTGCCACCAGCCTGACAGGGTATGAGCAGTTCTTC.

This clonotype was seen at least ten times. The chain couples TRBV29-1 to TRBJ1-2, with TRBD1 matching 12 bases. Per the germline V gene, CDR1 is SQVTM and CDR2 is ANQGSEA. The J segment lost 4 bases and the V segment lost 7 bases, leaving 7 bases of the junction unmatched. The CDR3 runs to 14 residues. The CDR3 nucleotides read TGCAGCGCATCGGGACAGGGGGCAAGCTATGGCTACACCTTC. Translated: CSASGQGASYGYTF.

This sequence joins TRBV5-1 and TRBJ2-1; 16 positions agree with TRBD2. From germline, CDR1 is SGHRS and CDR2 YFSETQ. The CDR3 covers 19 residues. J was trimmed by 1 base and V by 4 bases; bases with no gene match: 8. CDR3 sequence: CASSPGGTSGRGSYNEQFF. CDR3 coding DNA: TGCGCCAGCAGCCCCGGAGGGACTAGCGGGAGGGGGTCCTACAATGAGCAGTTCTTC.

This chain connects TRBV13 to TRBJ1-2, with D unclear. The length of the CDR3 is 12 residues. CDR1 is PRHDT, CDR2 FYEKMQ, per germline (reference sequence). The V and J ends lost 8 bases and 6 bases respectively, with 13 bases between them. DNA of the CDR3: TGTGCCAGCCGAACCCGCGGAGATGGCTACACCTTC. It codes for CASRTRGDGYTF.

This chain uses TRBV3-1 with TRBJ2-7; D is uncertain. CDR1 and CDR2 from the germline V gene are LGHDT and YNNKEL (reference sequence). V was trimmed by 1 base and J by 3 bases, leaving 10 bases between them. There are 14 residues in the CDR3. DNA for the CDR3: TGTGCCAGCAGCCAAGCCGTTCGGAACTACGAGCAGTACTTC. This codes for CASSQAVRNYEQYF.

The chain combines TRBV7-2 with TRBJ2-5, with 7 bases identical to TRBD2. With V trimmed by 2 bases and J by 10 bases, 7 bases remained unmatched. The CDR3 spans 13 residues. CDR1 and CDR2 (germline): SGHTA, FQGNSA. CDR3: CASSLTAGSFQYF. The CDR3 DNA follows: TGTGCCAGCAGCTTAACAGCGGGGTCGTTCCAGTACTTC.

V usage is TRBV10-3 and J usage is TRBJ1-5; 7 positions agree with TRBD1. The CDR3 extends over 16 amino acids. Germline trimming cut 4 bases from V and 1 base from J; bases unmatched to any gene: 7. The germline V gene has CDR1 ENHRY and CDR2 SYGVKD. This CDR3 reads CAISASNRGSNQPQHF. DNA of the CDR3: TGTGCCATCAGTGCTTCTAACAGGGGCAGCAATCAGCCCCAGCATTTT.

The chain recombines TRBV5-1 with TRBJ2-7; the D is unclear. The CDR3 spans 15 residues. V shed 0 bases and J shed 3 bases, with 13 bases lying between them. Germline CDR1 reads SGHRS; CDR2 reads YFSETQ. The CDR3 region is CASSLDSQVIYEQYF. The CDR3 DNA sequence: TGCGCCAGCAGCTTGGATAGTCAGGTGATCTACGAGCAGTACTTC. Filled out from reference TRBV5-1 and TRBJ2-7, the complete variable domain reads KAGVTQTPRYLIKTRGQQVTLSCSPISGHRSVSWYQQTPGQGLQFLFEYFSETQRNKGNFPGRFSGRQFSNSRSEMNVSTLELGDSALYLCASSLDSQVIYEQYFGPGTRLTVT.

V is TRBV18 and J is TRBJ2-7; D is perhaps TRBD1 (5 bases). Trimming took off 1 base at V and 3 bases at J, with 19 bases between the two ends. This CDR3 is 17 amino acids long. CDR1 is KGHSH and CDR2 is LQKENI in the germline V gene. CDR3 sequence: CASSPLYVDSTGYEQYF. In nucleotides, the CDR3 is TGTGCCAGCTCACCACTCTATGTAGATTCCACAGGCTACGAGCAGTACTTC.

This clonotype was seen repeatedly, ten times or more. The J gene is TRBJ2-5, the V gene TRBV11-2; 7 nucleotides align to TRBD1. CDR3 length: 14 amino acids. Germline values: CDR1 SGHAT, CDR2 FQNNGV. V lost 4 bases and J lost 6; bases outside the gene matches: 8. This chain's CDR3 is CASSYRDRVKTQYF. As DNA, the CDR3 is TGTGCCAGCAGCTACCGGGACAGAGTTAAGACCCAGTACTTC.

This clonotype has more than one count but fewer than ten. The chain is built from TRBV5-1 and TRBJ2-5, with D possibly being TRBD2 (5 bases). The CDR3 loop spans 14 amino acids. Germline assignment: CDR1 SGHRS and CDR2 YFSETQ. V gave up 0 bases and J gave up 5 bases, with 11 bases separating them. Written as DNA, the CDR3 is TGCGCCAGCAGCTTGGTAATGTGGACTGAGACCCAGTACTTC. This gives the protein CASSLVMWTETQYF.

This clonotype turned up a few times. J is TRBJ2-1 and V is TRBV5-1, with D possibly being TRBD1 or TRBD2 (5 bases each). Germline V gene data show CDR1 as SGHRS and CDR2 as YFSETQ. CDR3 length: 14 amino acids. Trimming removed 1 base from V and 7 bases from J, with 12 bases in between. CDR3 coding DNA: TGCGCCAGCAGCTTGTTTCCGGGACGTAATGAGCAGTTCTTC. It encodes CASSLFPGRNEQFF. Full variable domain (rest looked up from reference TRBV5-1 and TRBJ2-1): KAGVTQTPRYLIKTRGQQVTLSCSPISGHRSVSWYQQTPGQGLQFLFEYFSETQRNKGNFPGRFSGRQFSNSRSEMNVSTLELGDSALYLCASSLFPGRNEQFFGPGTRLTVL.